These 13 T cell receptor beta chains originate from one sample sequenced in a study of cytomegalovirus exposure and HLA in healthy donors. Profiling relied on immunoSEQ multiplex PCR, and the TCRdb table lists in-frame clones only, not all of them. The table has around 300,000 clones, over 75% seen once. Source material: PBMCs. The receptor set was obtained from a young man in good health and CMV-seronegative.

V and J are TRBV5-4 and TRBJ2-1, with D unresolved. CDR3 length: 15 amino acids. V was trimmed by 0 bases and J by 6 bases, leaving 13 bases between them. Germline loops: CDR1 SGHNT, CDR2 YYREEE (reference sequence). As DNA, the CDR3 is TGTGCCAGCAGCTTGGTCCTAGAAACCACCAATGAGCAGTTCTTC. Translation gives CASSLVLETTNEQFF.

The chain recombines TRBV9 with TRBJ2-2, with D possibly matching TRBD2 (5 bases). Looked up from germline, CDR1 is SGDLS and CDR2 is YYNGEE. The V end lost 0 bases, the J end lost 7 bases, and 10 bases lay between the germline ends. The CDR3 covers 14 residues. The CDR3, as DNA: TGTGCCAGCAGCGTAGTCCAGGCGGGCGGGGAGCTGTTTTTT. It codes for CASSVVQAGGELFF. Combining the CDR3 with reference TRBV9 and TRBJ2-2 gives the whole variable domain DSGVTQTPKHLITATGQRVTLRCSPRSGDLSVYWYQQSLDQGLQFLIQYYNGEERAKGNILERFSAQQFPDLHSELNLSSLELGDSALYFCASSVVQAGGELFFGEGSRLTVL.

The rearrangement uses TRBV4-1 and TRBJ1-5; 10 bases line up with TRBD1. In germline, CDR1 is MGHRA, CDR2 YSYEKL. The V and J ends lost 4 bases and 7 bases, in that order; junction bases with no gene match: 10. The length of the CDR3 is 16 residues. The DNA of the CDR3 is TGCGCCAGCAGCCCGGACAGGACAGGGGGGATGCAGCCCCAGCATTTT. As protein: CASSPDRTGGMQPQHF.

The CDR3 nucleotides read TGCGCCAGCGGAGACAGGGACCTCTCTGGAAACACCATATATTTT. Amino acids: CASGDRDLSGNTIYF. The chain joins TRBV10-1 to TRBJ1-3, with 7 bases that match TRBD1. CDR1 and CDR2 from the germline V gene are WNHNN and SYGVQD (reference sequence). V lost 8 bases to trimming and J lost 0 bases; unmatched junction nucleotides: 7. The CDR3 runs 15 residues.

J is TRBJ2-7 and V is TRBV29-1; 8 positions agree with TRBD2. Germline V gene sequence: CDR1 SQVTM, CDR2 ANQGSEA. J lost 6 bases, V lost 6 bases, and 10 bases had no gene match. The CDR3 runs 13 residues. CDR3: CSVGEGLAGEQYF. The CDR3 DNA reads TGCAGCGTAGGCGAGGGGCTAGCGGGCGAGCAGTACTTC.

The chain couples TRBV9 to TRBJ2-7; a weak D match, TRBD2 (7 bases). CDR1 is SGDLS and CDR2 is YYNGEE in the germline V gene. CDR3 size: 15 residues. V was clipped by 4 bases and J by 2 bases, with 16 bases between them. Written as DNA, the CDR3 is TGTGCCAGCAGCCCCCAGAGCGGGACAACCTACGAGCAGTACTTC. Protein: CASSPQSGTTYEQYF.

The chain is built from TRBV5-6 and TRBJ1-6; 10 bases line up with TRBD1. Germline V CDR1 and CDR2: SGHDT, YYEEEE. This CDR3 has 18 amino acids. The trim removed 4 bases at V and 8 bases at J, leaving 15 bases unmatched. The CDR3 sequence: CASSRTGTGVNIDSPLHF. The CDR3 DNA is TGTGCCAGCAGCCGTACCGGGACAGGGGTTAATATTGATTCACCCCTCCACTTT.

This clone was seen more than once but under ten times. Other nucleotide sequences from this sample produce the same CDR3. The gene calls are TRBV9 and TRBJ1-5; 7 bases map to TRBD1. The ends lost 0 bases at V and 4 bases at J; junction bases unmatched: 4. Germline V lookup: CDR1 SGDLS, CDR2 YYNGEE. The CDR3 totals 15 residues. The CDR3 coding sequence is TGTGCCAGCAGCGTAGGACAGGGAGCAAATCAGCCCCAGCATTTT. Translated: CASSVGQGANQPQHF.

The V call is TRBV29-1, the J call TRBJ1-1; 8 bases map to TRBD1. With 6 bases clipped from V and 2 bases from J, the junction kept 11 bases outside the gene matches. The CDR3 sequence is 15 residues long. Germline CDR1 SQVTM, CDR2 ANQGSEA. The CDR3 DNA sequence: TGCAGCGTGAAAGGGGGGCAGGGGGCTAACACTGAAGCTTTCTTT. Translation: CSVKGGQGANTEAFF.

The rearrangement links TRBV10-1 to TRBJ2-7, with 7 positions matching TRBD1. The CDR3 spans 13 residues. J gave up 3 bases and V 5 bases, and 4 bases lay outside the gene matches. Germline V gene sequence: CDR1 WNHNN, CDR2 SYGVQD (reference sequence). The CDR3, as DNA: TGCGCCAGCAGTAGGGGGCGAGACTACGAGCAGTACTTC. This gives the protein CASSRGRDYEQYF.

The chain couples TRBV9 to TRBJ2-7; TRBD2 is a possible D gene (5 bases). The CDR3 totals 13 residues. Germline V gene data show CDR1 as SGDLS and CDR2 as YYNGEE. Trimming pared 0 bases from V and 5 bases from J, leaving 9 bases between. The DNA of the CDR3 is TGTGCCAGCAGCGTAGTAGAGGGAGACGAGCAGTACTTC. Translated, it gives CASSVVEGDEQYF.

This chain uses TRBV7-9 with TRBJ1-4, with D unresolved. CDR1 is SEHNR, CDR2 FQNEAQ, per germline (reference sequence). CDR3 length: 13 amino acids. The germline V and J ends were trimmed by 4 bases and 5 bases, with 8 bases remaining between them. CDR3 amino acids: CASSYPGNEKLFF. For the CDR3, the DNA is TGTGCCAGCAGCTACCCGGGGAATGAAAAACTGTTTTTT.

This clone came up once. The rearrangement links TRBV12-2 to TRBJ2-7; the D segment call TRBD1 is taken from the table without a DNA check. TRBV12-2 is noted as a pseudogene. This CDR3 has 11 residues. The CDR3 coding sequence is TGTGCAAGTCGCTCGAAGGGGCGGAATAACTTC. Translating it yields CASRSKGRNNF.